The 5 T cell receptor beta chains reported below all come from one sample, sequenced in a study of spatial heterogeneity in lung cancer. Whole-study results and caveats: For expanded intratumoral alpha and beta TCRs, counts tracked tumor mutation counts.

No cognate antigen is known for these TCRs. This sample's time point: sample taken at primary tumor resection. Via MiXCR, TCRdb re-called the 5' RACE reads, giving one row per CDR3 protein. The sample lists about 1,400 distinct CDR3 sequences; less than 11% were seen once. The sample in question was lung tumor tissue, obtained at surgery. The receptors were gathered from a female donor with early-stage non-small cell lung cancer.

In its sample, this clonotype ranks as large. This chain links TRBV6-2 or TRBV6-3 with TRBJ2-1; no reliable D call. V was pared by 2 bases and J by 4 bases, with 15 bases between. Germline lookup yields CDR1 MNHEY and CDR2 SVGEGT. This CDR3 has 16 amino acids. The chain's CDR3 is CASSYVAEPPYNEQFF. The CDR3 DNA sequence: TGTGCCAGCAGTTACGTGGCGGAGCCCCCATACAATGAGCAGTTCTTC.

This clonotype is medium-sized in the sample. This chain links TRBV14 with TRBJ1-4; D might be TRBD1 (6 bases). The CDR3 has 16 amino acids. Germline CDR1 reads SGHDN; CDR2 reads FVKESK. Trimming left V 3 bases short and J 0 bases short, with 11 bases between. CDR3 protein: CASSHRTVATNEKLFF. In DNA, the CDR3 is TGTGCCAGCAGCCATCGGACAGTTGCAACTAATGAAAAACTGTTTTTT.

Relative to its sample, this clonotype is medium-sized. The rearrangement uses TRBV7-2 and TRBJ2-3; no firm D call. Germline V lookup: CDR1 SGHTA, CDR2 FQGNSA. The length of the CDR3 is 13 residues. V shed 4 bases and J shed 5 bases, with 10 bases lying between them. The CDR3 DNA follows: TGTGCCAGCAGCTCCGACACGGGAGATACGCAGTATTTT. It translates to CASSSDTGDTQYF.

This clonotype was observed a handful of times. At one of its ends the junction is not consistent with the germline gene, which may arise from a read error. V is TRBV2 and J is TRBJ2-2; TRBD2 agrees at 14 bases. The CDR3 runs to 16 residues. CDR1 SNHLY and CDR2 FYNNEI come from the germline V gene. The CDR3: CASREGTSGGFRELFF. The CDR3 nucleotides are TGTGCCAGCAGGGAAGGGACTAGCGGGGGTTTCCGGGAGCTGTTTTTT.

This clonotype is large (0.1 to 1%). The rearrangement links TRBV29-1 to TRBJ1-2; 8 bases are shared with TRBD1. This CDR3 is 13 amino acids long. V lost 5 bases to trimming and J lost 4 bases; unmatched junction nucleotides: 6. The germline CDR1 and CDR2 sequences are SQVTM and ANQGSEA. The CDR3 DNA follows: TGCAGCGTTCGGACAGGGACCGTCTATGGCTACACCTTC. Translation gives CSVRTGTVYGYTF. Full variable domain (rest looked up from reference TRBV29-1 and TRBJ1-2): SAVISQKPSRDICQRGTSLTIQCQVDSQVTMMFWYRQQPGQSLTLIATANQGSEATYESGFVIDKFPISRPNLTFSTLTVSNMSPEDSSIYLCSVRTGTVYGYTFGSGTRLTVV.